This T cell receptor beta chain appears in the sequencing data of a study of CD8 T cells in Susac syndrome. It was with random hexamers that 0.5 to 1 ug RNA was reverse transcribed. A single record per CDR3 protein comes from TCRdb applying MiXCR to the immunoSEQ multiplex PCR reads. The repertoire holds around 230,000 distinct CDR3 sequences, around 96% seen once, with around 0.099% in the top ten. Germline V CDR1 and CDR2: MNHNY, SVGAGI (reference sequence). The CDR3 extends over 14 amino acids. V was pared by 1 base and J by 3 bases, with 3 bases of the junction left unmatched. The sequence was obtained from a human donor with multiple sclerosis. Sequenced: CD4+ T cells from PBMCs. The gene calls are TRBV6-6 and TRBJ2-7; 7 positions match TRBD2. The CDR3 region is CASSYFRGSYEQYF. As DNA, the CDR3 is TGTGCCAGCAGTTACTTCCGCGGGAGCTACGAGCAGTACTTC.